This TCR beta chain is drawn from a study of cytomegalovirus exposure and HLA in healthy donors. The PCR made use of 60 Vbeta and 13 Jbeta primers. The assay was immunoSEQ multiplex PCR, and TCRdb's table has in-frame clones only and misses some. The table records 120,000 or so clones, roughly 80% of them present only once. The TCR comes from a man aged 25 to 45 in good health and CMV-seronegative. Material: PBMCs.

CDR3 in amino acids: CASSLIGGAGGYTF. In nucleotides, the CDR3 is TGTGCCAGCAGTTTAATAGGGGGCGCAGGTGGCTACACCTTC. The chain uses TRBV27 and TRBJ1-2; TRBD1 aligns across 7 bases. Germline V CDR1 and CDR2: MNHEY, SMNVEV (reference sequence). There are 14 residues in the CDR3. V lost 2 bases and J lost 7; bases outside the gene matches: 7.